The source of this T cell receptor (beta chain) is a study of chemoradiotherapy in HPV16-positive cancers. Looking at the study overall: A couple of HPV16-positive patients' cells yielded candidate HPV-specific clones and common motifs.

Notes on this clone: Its specificity is unknown.

The CDR3 spans 17 residues. Sequenced by immunoSEQ multiplex PCR; TCRdb stores in-frame clones only, minus some. Altogether several thousand clones are present, approximately 74% being singletons, with the ten largest covering roughly 9.1%. Repeated repertoire sampling spanned the course of chemoradiotherapy. Study-wide findings and caveats: Only a couple of HPV16-positive patients supplied the functional HPV-specificity definition. Candidate HPV-specific clones and E7-related TCR motifs grew in tumor during treatment.

J is TRBJ2-7 and V is TRBV21-1; the table's D call, TRBD2, was not checked against the DNA. TRBV21-1 is termed a pseudogene. The specimen was collected from a patient who underwent chemoradiotherapy. The TCR was taken from a human donor with HPV-associated anogenital cancer. The CDR3 here is CASRSGTPGRRPYEQYF. The CDR3 coding sequence is TGTGCCAGCAGATCCGGGACTCCGGGGAGGAGGCCCTACGAGCAGTACTTC.